This T cell receptor beta chain was sequenced during a study of T cell repertoires in cytomegalovirus infection. The CDR3 loop spans 16 amino acids. CDR1 DFQATT and CDR2 SNEGSKA come from the germline V gene (reference sequence). Trimming took 1 base from V and 3 from J; bases not matched to a gene: 8. MiXCR, run by TCRdb on the reads, gives a single entry per CDR3 protein. Here the sample spans 400,000 to 550,000 distinct CDR3 sequences, about 11% being singletons. The sequenced material came from PBMCs. This TCR was sampled from a human donor in good health (CMV status not recorded). Some clones in this sample may be carry-over from other donors' samples. The V call is TRBV20-1, the J call TRBJ2-7; TRBD2 agrees at 11 bases. For the CDR3, the DNA is TGCAGTGCTAGAGCCTCCACTAGCGGGAGAAACTACGAGCAGTACTTC. As protein: CSARASTSGRNYEQYF.